A single sample is the source of the 7 T cell receptor beta chains below, sequenced in a study of blood T cells in healthy people across ages. Next came a second PCR, run for roughly 6 to 11 cycles, which used a sample-barcoded 5' primer along with a J-beta primer mix. TCRdb passed the 5' RACE reads through MiXCR, listing each CDR3 protein once. This sample has around 710,000 distinct CDR3 sequences, with more than 40% found just once. Sequencing was done on a sample of blood. These receptors all stem from a woman in her fifties or sixties in good health.

V gene TRBV5-1 combines with J gene TRBJ2-1; 15 nucleotides align to TRBD2. Germline lookup yields CDR1 SGHRS and CDR2 YFSETQ. CDR3 length: 18 amino acids. V trimming: 2 bases; J trimming: 7 bases; junction bases outside the gene matches: 10. The CDR3, as DNA: TGCGCCAGCAGCTTACCGGGACTAGCGGGGGGACTTGGGAATGAGCAGTTCTTC. Its translation: CASSLPGLAGGLGNEQFF.

This clonotype occurred a few times. The chain recombines TRBV5-1 with TRBJ2-7; tentative D call: TRBD1 (5 bases). Germline V gene sequence: CDR1 SGHRS, CDR2 YFSETQ. CDR3 size: 16 residues. V shed 1 base and J shed 0 bases, with 14 bases lying between them. The CDR3 region has the DNA TGCGCCAGCAGCTTGACCCAGGGTGTATCCTCCTACGAGCAGTACTTC. Translation gives CASSLTQGVSSYEQYF.

The chain joins TRBV29-1 to TRBJ1-1, with 10 bases lining up with TRBD1. Losses at the gene ends were 7 bases for V and 3 bases for J; bases not matched to a gene: 11. The CDR3 sequence is 15 residues long. Germline CDR1 SQVTM, CDR2 ANQGSEA. CDR3 amino acids: CSARTTTGGYTEAFF. The DNA for the CDR3 is TGCAGCGCCAGGACGACGACAGGGGGCTACACTGAAGCTTTCTTT.

The count of this clonotype is one. The rearrangement links TRBV20-1 to TRBJ2-5; D is possibly TRBD1 (6 bases). The J call could be wrong; TRBJ2-7 is a better fit for the DNA end. This CDR3 contains 14 residues. The germline gives CDR1 DFQATT, CDR2 SNEGSKA (reference sequence). The CDR3 loop is CSAGLGEGGNEQYF. DNA for the CDR3: TGCAGTGCTGGTCTAGGGGAAGGGGGAAACGAGCAGTACTTC.

This clonotype has only a few counts. V usage is TRBV11-2 and J usage is TRBJ2-7, with D maybe TRBD2 (5 bases). Germline V gene data show CDR1 as SGHAT and CDR2 as FQNNGV. V was cut by 8 bases and J by 3 bases, with 20 bases left in between. The CDR3 length is 15 residues. CDR3 loop: CASQEGASTYYEQYF. CDR3 DNA sequence: TGTGCCAGCCAAGAGGGCGCGTCAACCTACTACGAGCAGTACTTC.

The chain is built from TRBV3-1 and TRBJ2-2, with 13 bases fitting TRBD2. Germline CDR1 is LGHDT and CDR2 is YNNKEL (reference sequence). The CDR3 contains 17 residues. V dropped 1 base and J dropped 6; count of bases not matched to a gene: 5. The CDR3 sequence is CASSQGLAGGWAGELFF. The CDR3 DNA is TGTGCCAGCAGCCAAGGACTAGCGGGAGGCTGGGCCGGGGAGCTGTTTTTT.

The CDR3: CSARTSWGNTEAFF. Here the CDR3 DNA reads TGCAGTGCTAGAACGTCTTGGGGAAACACTGAAGCTTTCTTT. The chain employs TRBV20-1 and TRBJ1-1; the D is unclear. Germline CDR1 DFQATT, CDR2 SNEGSKA (reference sequence). V was shortened by 2 bases and J by 2 bases, with 12 bases between the two germline ends. The CDR3 length is 14 residues.